The rows below give T cell receptor beta chains drawn from one sample of a study of shared clonotypes between healthy human individuals. This table comes from immunoSEQ multiplex PCR, and its TCRdb copy is limited to in-frame clones, with some not included. The repertoire has a few million clones, about 93% of them found once; the top ten carry 1.5% to 2%. Sequenced sample: naive CD8+ T cells from PBMCs. These receptors originate from a man aged 18 to 30 in good health. Some clones in this sample may be carry-over from other donors' samples. Each CDR3 is given with its conserved first and last residue. D genes are given only for firm matches. The size entry is marked missing in some rows and otherwise reads once, few, many or a size class.

D	size	J	V	CDR3	DNA
TRBD2	NA	TRBJ2-7	TRBV11-1	CASSFSGTSGGNEQYF	TGTGCCAGCAGCTTTTCCGGGACTAGCGGGGGTAACGAGCAGTACTTC
TRBD2	once	TRBJ2-7	TRBV5-4	CASSLLTSGEQYF	TGTGCCAGCAGCTTGCTAACTAGCGGCGAGCAGTACTTC
TRBD1	NA	TRBJ2-3	TRBV27	CASSPTGTGNADTQYF	TGTGCCAGCAGTCCGACCGGGACAGGGAATGCAGATACGCAGTATTTT
TRBD1	NA	TRBJ2-2	TRBV6-5	CASSYGTGRIGELFF	TGTGCCAGCAGTTACGGGACAGGGCGGATCGGGGAGCTGTTTTTT
TRBD2	NA	TRBJ2-7	TRBV13	CASSSVNSGRASYEQYF	TGTGCCAGCAGCTCCGTTAATAGCGGGAGGGCGTCCTACGAGCAGTACTTC
TRBD2	NA	TRBJ2-1	TRBV7-2	CASSLTGRANEQFF	TGTGCCAGCAGCTTAACCGGGAGGGCCAATGAGCAGTTCTTC
TRBD2	NA	TRBJ2-1	TRBV29-1	CSVETGLAGDGNEQFF	TGCAGCGTCGAAACGGGACTAGCGGGGGATGGCAATGAGCAGTTCTTC
NA	NA	TRBJ1-3	TRBV4-1	CASSQDRGISGNTIYF	TGCGCCAGCAGCCAAGATCGGGGCATCTCTGGAAACACCATATATTTT
TRBD2	NA	TRBJ2-1	TRBV28	CASSSRSGKIYNEQFF	TGTGCCAGCAGCTCTCGTAGCGGGAAGATATACAATGAGCAGTTCTTC
TRBD2	NA	TRBJ2-5	TRBV10-1	CASSESRLAGMETQYF	TGCGCCAGCAGTGAGTCGCGACTAGCGGGAATGGAGACCCAGTACTTC
NA	NA	TRBJ1-1	TRBV6-1	CASSEARGRLAEAFF	TGTGCCAGCAGTGAGGCGAGGGGGAGGCTCGCTGAAGCTTTCTTT
NA	NA	TRBJ2-3	TRBV5-1	CASSLLGHYTDTQYF	TGCGCCAGCAGCTTGTTAGGCCACTACACAGATACGCAGTATTTT
NA	NA	TRBJ1-4	TRBV30	CAWSLVTGQRITTNEKLFF	TGTGCCTGGAGTCTTGTGACTGGACAGAGAATAACAACTAATGAAAAACTGTTTTTT
NA	NA	TRBJ2-7	TRBV5-1	CASSLGWRETTYEQYF	TGCGCCAGCAGTTTGGGCTGGCGGGAAACAACCTACGAGCAGTACTTC
NA	NA	TRBJ2-1	TRBV19	CASSFIAGPLNEQFF	TGTGCCAGTAGTTTCATCGCGGGGCCCCTCAATGAGCAGTTCTTC
NA	NA	TRBJ1-1	TRBV27	CASSLFTRQLRAFF	TGTGCCAGCAGTTTATTCACCAGACAGTTGAGAGCTTTCTTT
NA	NA	TRBJ2-7	TRBV5-1	CASSFGDSYEQYF	TGCGCCAGCAGCTTTGGAGACTCCTACGAGCAGTACTTC
NA	NA	TRBJ2-4	TRBV7-9	CASSLANRENIQYF	TGTGCCAGCAGCTTAGCGAACAGGGAAAACATTCAGTACTTC
TRBD1	NA	TRBJ1-2	TRBV4-3	CASSPRTGEIYGYTF	TGCGCCAGCAGCCCTCGGACAGGGGAGATCTATGGCTACACCTTC
NA	NA	TRBJ2-7	TRBV27	CASSFSLQGQSYEQYF	TGTGCCAGCAGTTTCTCCCTACAGGGTCAATCCTACGAGCAGTACTTC
TRBD2	NA	TRBJ2-1	TRBV18	CASSPPFSGRFDEQFF	TGTGCCAGCTCACCACCGTTTAGCGGGAGGTTCGATGAGCAGTTCTTC